This TCR beta chain was profiled in a study of blood T cell repertoires in COVID-19 (dated by TCRdb to about 2020). Notes on the research overall: Samples from collaborators originated in the United States, Italy and Spain and spanned both the acute and convalescent phases of COVID-19. The material from the prospective study consisted of cDNA or gDNA derived from T cells, B-cell-depleted T cells, or PBMCs. Deeply sampled blood TCRbeta repertoires from subjects exposed to, actively infected with, or recovered from COVID-19 were included in the dataset. The repertoires were released in a freely available public database intended as a resource for research on the immune response to SARS-CoV-2. Samples came from the ongoing ImmuneRACE study (first 160 participants) plus 1,254 subjects from 6 global collaborators. A de-identified subject ID, COVID-19 status, age in years and sex were almost always included in the sample metadata. HLA class I and class II types, where available, came from metadata supplied by the sample provider rather than from assay-based typing. The paper as a whole reports these results and caveats: The quantity of clinical and demographic metadata differed by source and by participant and was supplied without curation.

As regards this clone: Its binding antigen is unknown. No much larger clonotype is one base removed from it; base qualities were not supplied.

TCRbeta CDR3 regions were amplified from genomic DNA by means of the immunoSEQ Assay, a bias-controlled multiplex PCR. Concerning the study's data processing: The number of nucleated cells in each sample was estimated from the amplification of reference gene primers within the assay. Sequence reads were collapsed and filtered to measure the absolute abundance of every unique TCRbeta CDR3 rearrangement. For each sample, productive Simpson clonality was calculated as the square root of Simpson's diversity index over productive rearrangements. What TCRdb holds here is the immuneACCESS table cut down to in-frame rearrangements. Part of the clones is not present; checked against another copy, under half of the missing clones reflect an unresolved V gene, and the others are unexplained. V, J and clone size derive from that table, while D and trimming were established from the DNA sequence. The sample table records over 90,000 clones; 86% of these occur just once. The biggest ten clones account for 1.5% to 2% of the sample.

Collaborating institutions collected whole blood in K2EDTA tubes following their own protocols. For TCRbeta analysis, collaborators shipped samples in one of three forms: frozen whole blood, isolated PBMCs, or DNA extracted from either of those sample types. Counted from cysteine to phenylalanine, this CDR3 has 12 amino acids. Solely the CDR3 DNA is kept, with 36 bases framed from the first base. Trimming takes 4 bases from V and 4 bases from J, and the germline ends sit 10 bases apart. Looking up the germline V gene yields CDR1 SQVTM and CDR2 ANQGSEA. The V gene is TRBV29-1 and the J gene is TRBJ2-5; 5 matching bases give a weak D call of TRBD2. The TCR was taken from a man aged 80 or over with acute or convalescent COVID-19. Sequenced sample: peripheral blood. The DNA sequence reads TGCAGCGTTGCGGGGATCGGAGAGACCCAGTACTTC. This encodes CSVAGIGETQYF.